The rows below give T cell receptor beta chains drawn from one sample of a study of blood T cell repertoires in COVID-19. Some clones are missing from TCRdb's copy, which holds only in-frame ones; the method was immunoSEQ multiplex PCR. The sample records approximately 380,000 clones, about 85% being singletons. Sequencing input: peripheral blood. The receptor set was obtained from a woman under 30 with acute or convalescent COVID-19. The CDR3 runs from the conserved cysteine through the conserved F or W. The D gene is left open where the match is weak. Only some rows state a clone size, as once, few, many or a class for expanded clones.

. | TRBJ1-4 | . | TRBV7-8 | TGTGCCAGCAGCTTAGATCAAGGGGTTGATGAAAAACTGTTTTTT | CASSLDQGVDEKLFF
. | TRBJ2-7 | TRBD1 | TRBV9 | TGTGCCAGCAGTCCAGGGGGCGCAGTCTACGAGCAGTACTTC | CASSPGGAVYEQYF
once | TRBJ2-2 | TRBD1 | TRBV24-1 | TGTGCCACAGAGGAAGGGACAGCCGACACCGGGGAGCTGTTTTTT | CATEEGTADTGELFF
. | TRBJ1-1 | . | TRBV6-6 | TGTGCCACCACTGGGGCTATGAACACTGAAGCTTTCTTT | CATTGAMNTEAFF
. | TRBJ2-1 | TRBD2 | TRBV7-3 | TGTGCCAGCAGCTTAACGGCCACTAGCGGGGGGGCAGAGCAGTTCTTC | CASSLTATSGGAEQFF
. | TRBJ2-6 | TRBD1 | TRBV19 | TGTGCCAGTAGTATAATAGGGGAAGGGGGCGCCCTCTCCTCTGGGGCCAACGTCCTGACTTTC | CASSIIGEGGALSSGANVLTF
. | TRBJ2-7 | . | TRBV5-1 | TGCGCCAGCAGCTACCAGGGCTACGAGCAGTACTTC | CASSYQGYEQYF
. | TRBJ1-3 | . | TRBV9 | TGTGCCAGCAGCCCGGGACAACTGAGCTCTGGAAACACCATATATTTT | CASSPGQLSSGNTIYF
. | TRBJ1-6 | . | TRBV30 | TGTGCCTGGACAGGGATCAAAAATAATTCACCCCTCCACTTT | CAWTGIKNNSPLHF
. | TRBJ2-7 | . | TRBV6-6 | TGTGCCAGCAGCCCACCCGGAGCCCACGAGCAGTACTTC | CASSPPGAHEQYF
. | TRBJ1-1 | . | TRBV6-5 | TGTGCCAGCAGTTACTCGAACAGCCCGAACACTGAAGCTTTCTTT | CASSYSNSPNTEAFF
. | TRBJ2-1 | TRBD1 | TRBV18 | TGTGCCAGCTTACCCCTCGGAACAGGGGGCTTGACCAATGAGCAGTTCTTC | CASLPLGTGGLTNEQFF
. | TRBJ2-5 | TRBD1 | TRBV10-3 | TGTGCCATCAGTGGGACAGGGGGCACCTCGGAGACCCAGTACTTC | CAISGTGGTSETQYF
. | TRBJ2-5 | TRBD1 | TRBV2 | TGTGCCAGCGGGTCGGACAGGTTGAATCAAGAGACCCAGTACTTC | CASGSDRLNQETQYF
. | TRBJ2-3 | . | TRBV11-2 | TGTGCCAGCAGCCGGGACTCGGGGTTAGATACGCAGTATTTT | CASSRDSGLDTQYF
. | TRBJ2-1 | . | TRBV2 | TGTGCCAGCAGTGAAGGGACAACCTCTGACGCGTTCTTC | CASSEGTTSDAFF
. | TRBJ1-1 | TRBD1 | TRBV4-1 | TGCGCCAGCAGCCAATCGACAGGGTCTGAAGCTTTCTTT | CASSQSTGSEAFF
. | TRBJ1-4 | TRBD1 | TRBV5-1 | TGCGCCAGCAGCTTGGTGACAGGGTCGAATGAAAAACTGTTTTTT | CASSLVTGSNEKLFF
. | TRBJ2-7 | TRBD2 | TRBV6-6 | TGTGCCAGCAGCTCACTAGCGGTTTCGGGGAACGAGCAATACTTC | CASSSLAVSGNEQYF
. | TRBJ1-2 | . | TRBV5-6 | TGTGCCAGCAGCCTAGGGGTTACCTATGGCTACACCTTC | CASSLGVTYGYTF
. | TRBJ2-1 | TRBD2 | TRBV7-8 | TGTGCCAGCAGCTTTAGCGGGGGGGCTTACAATGAGCAGTTCTTC | CASSFSGGAYNEQFF
. | TRBJ2-3 | . | TRBV11-2 | TGTGCCAGCAGCTCCCTGCGTCCAGATACGCAGTATTTT | CASSSLRPDTQYF
once | TRBJ2-7 | . | TRBV15 | TGTGCCACCAGCAGAGGGTTTGGCAGGTACTACGAGCAGTACTTC | CATSRGFGRYYEQYF
once | TRBJ2-5 | . | TRBV3-1/TRBV3-2 | TGTGCCAGCAGCCATTCCCGTCAGTCGGAGACCCAGTACTTC | CASSHSRQSETQYF
. | TRBJ1-6 | TRBD1 | TRBV5-4 | TGTGCCAGCAGCCCCCGGGACAGGGAGGGTTCACCCCTCCACTTT | CASSPRDREGSPLHF
. | TRBJ1-2 | . | TRBV7-3 | TGTGCCAGCAGCTTTGGAGACCCGTTGAAGTATGGCTACACCTTC | CASSFGDPLKYGYTF
. | TRBJ2-7 | TRBD1 | TRBV10-3 | TGTGCCATCAGTGAGCCGGGACAGGGCAGCTCCTACGAGCAGTACTTC | CAISEPGQGSSYEQYF
. | TRBJ1-6 | TRBD1 | TRBV29-1 | TGCAGCGTTAACAGGGGGAATAATTCACCCCTCCACTTT | CSVNRGNNSPLHF
. | TRBJ2-2 | . | TRBV29-1 | TGCAGCGTTGTGATGCCGAATCGTAGCACCGGGGAGCTGTTTTTT | CSVVMPNRSTGELFF
. | TRBJ2-5 | TRBD2 | TRBV11-2 | TGTGCCAGCAGCTGGGGAGCGGGGGGCCGGGAGACCCAGTACTTC | CASSWGAGGRETQYF